The 23 T cell receptor delta chains listed next were all sequenced from one sample in a study of γδ T cells in repeated Plasmodium falciparum infection (dated by TCRdb to 2020 to 2022). Library generation was performed with multiplex PCR. Sequencing relied on an Illumina MiSeq. Clone calls in TCRdb were regenerated from the public reads with CATT, after which identical DNA sequences shared one row. The sample includes around 86,000 delta-chain clones, with roughly 1.4% observed a single time. 7% to 9.5% of the sample rests with the top ten. For bulk TCR repertoire analysis, Vgamma9/Vdelta2+ and Vdelta2-negative gammadelta T cell populations were isolated by flow sorting from peripheral blood mononuclear cells. Sequenced material: gamma-delta T cells from blood. The origin of the receptors is a pool of human donors (malaria-infected and uninfected, not separated).

Turning to this clone: Given a much more abundant clone one base away, this may be a read error. This chain links TRDV3 with TRDJ1; 7 bases line up with TRDD3. Germline values: CDR1 TVYSNPD, CDR2 GDNSRS (reference sequence). The CDR3 extends over 16 amino acids. The CDR3 loop is CAFGSTWGTYTDKLTF. Written as DNA, the CDR3 is TGTGCCTTTGGTAGTACATGGGGGACGTACACCGATAAACTCACCTTT.

To note about this clone: The amino acid sequence in TCRdb belongs to a much larger clone and departs from this DNA's translation at residue 4, likely a sequencing read error; the sequence shown is translated from the DNA. This chain links TRDV2 with TRDJ1, with 9 bases fitting TRDD3. From germline, CDR1 is GEAIGNYY and CDR2 EKD. CDR3 length: 17 residues. With V trimmed by 5 bases and J by 0 bases, 12 bases remained unmatched. The CDR3 nucleotides are TGTGCCTGTGGCACTTTACTGGGGGACCAGTACACCGATAAACTCATCTTT. The encoded protein is CACGTLLGDQYTDKLIF.

In regard to this clone: One base away lies a much larger clone, so this may be a sequencing read error. J is TRDJ1 and V is TRDV1, with D perhaps TRDD3 (5 bases). Since TCRdb gives no J gene, matching the DNA to germline was used here to assign it. Germline V gene lookup returns CDR1 TSWWSYY and CDR2 QGS. This CDR3 region has 18 residues. Trimming pared 0 bases from V and 2 bases from J, leaving 19 bases between. The DNA for the CDR3 is TGTGCTCTTGGGGAACTCGAGTCAGGGGACCCCCAGACCGATAAACTCATCTTT. Protein: CALGELESGDPQTDKLIF.

At least ten counts were recorded for this clone. The chain employs TRDV1 and TRDJ2; D is possibly TRDD2 or TRDD3 (8 bases each). Since TCRdb gives no J gene, matching the DNA to germline was used here to assign it. This CDR3 comprises 20 residues. CDR1 and CDR2 (germline): TSWWSYY, QGS. The V and J ends lost 2 bases and 7 bases respectively, with 29 bases between them. The CDR3: CALGETKYFLPLTGGAQLFF. For the CDR3, the DNA is TGTGCTCTTGGGGAAACAAAATACTTCCTACCCCTTACTGGGGGAGCACAACTCTTCTTT.

As regards this clone: A far larger clone lies a single base away; this is likely a read error. The sample has other DNA sequences that encode this CDR3 too. The chain joins TRDV2 to TRDJ1, with 7 bases fitting TRDD3. This CDR3 is 17 amino acids long. Germline V gene data show CDR1 as GEAIGNYY and CDR2 as EKD. In DNA, the CDR3 is TGTGCCTGTGCGGCCCTCGGCTTCTCCGGGGATGGGGATAAACTCATCTTC. Translated: CACAALGFSGDGDKLIF.

This clone was counted a few times. A far more abundant clone sits one base away, making this likely a read error. This same CDR3 is encoded by further DNA sequences in the sample. The chain couples TRDV2 to TRDJ1, with 7 bases fitting TRDD3. No J segment appears in TCRdb, so it was assigned here by matching the sequence to germline. The CDR3 runs to 13 residues. CDR1 and CDR2 from the germline V gene are GEAIGNYY and EKD. As DNA, the CDR3 is TGTGCTTGTGACAGGATACGCACCGATAAACTCATCTTT. Translated, it gives CACDRIRTDKLIF.

This clone was seen a handful of times. A far larger clone is only one base removed, so a read error is likely. Other DNA sequences of this sample code for an identical CDR3. V and J are TRDV1 and TRDJ1, with 7 positions matching TRDD2. The J gene was missing in TCRdb and was found by matching the end of the DNA to germline. The CDR3 extends over 21 amino acids. The ends lost 3 bases at V and 0 bases at J; junction bases unmatched: 22. From germline, CDR1 is TSWWSYY and CDR2 QGS. CDR3 region: CALGEVSYGGPYSLYTDKLIF. CDR3 in DNA: TGTGCTCTTGGGGAGGTTTCCTACGGGGGGCCGTACTCTCTGTACACCGATAAACTCATCTTT.

Remarks on this clone: This probably arose from a read error, given a far larger clone one base away. The sample has other DNA sequences that encode this CDR3 too. The rearrangement uses TRDV2 and TRDJ1, with 7 bases fitting TRDD3. Matching the DNA to germline supplied the J gene, which TCRdb does not give. The CDR3 has 19 amino acids. The ends lost 0 bases at V and 0 bases at J; junction bases unmatched: 15. Germline CDR1 GEAIGNYY, CDR2 EKD. The CDR3 DNA sequence: TGTGCCTGTGACACCGTAGGTGGAGGATACGTGGGGTACACCGATAAACTCATCTTT. As protein: CACDTVGGGYVGYTDKLIF.

Comment on this clone: TCRdb's protein for this DNA is that of a much larger clone and differs from the translation at residue 5, likely a read error; the protein shown is the DNA translation. The V call is TRDV2, the J call TRDJ1, with 13 bases identical to TRDD3. The J gene was missing in TCRdb and was found by matching the end of the DNA to germline. V was pared by 3 bases and J by 1 base, with 4 bases of the junction left unmatched. This CDR3 spans 16 amino acids. Germline V gene lookup returns CDR1 GEAIGNYY and CDR2 EKD. CDR3 sequence: CACDAYWGIRTDKLIF. DNA of the CDR3: TGTGCCTGTGACGCGTACTGGGGGATACGCACCGATAAACTCATCTTT.

At least ten counts were recorded for this clone. This sample includes further DNA sequences coding for the same CDR3. The J gene is TRDJ1, the V gene TRDV1; TRDD3 aligns across 13 bases. CDR3 length: 22 residues. Germline lookup yields CDR1 TSWWSYY and CDR2 QGS. V was clipped by 2 bases and J by 3 bases; unmatched bases: 21. CDR3 protein: CALGERLVPRVTGGYASDKLIF. DNA of the CDR3: TGTGCTCTTGGGGAAAGACTCGTCCCTCGGGTTACTGGGGGATACGCGTCCGATAAACTCATCTTT.

With respect to this clone: This DNA's translation and the protein TCRdb lists, from a much larger clone, do not match at residue 4, likely due to a read error; the protein shown is translated from the DNA. The chain links TRDV2 to TRDJ1; D ambiguous. TCRdb carries no J gene annotation; the J gene was assigned here by matching the DNA with germline. Looked up from germline, CDR1 is GEAIGNYY and CDR2 is EKD. There are 16 residues in the CDR3. The CDR3 spells CACGTVTGVPRTKLIF. The CDR3 nucleotides are TGTGCCTGTGGCACCGTGACAGGTGTGCCTAGAACAAAACTCATCTTT.

On this clone itself: TCRdb attributes to this sequence the protein of a much larger clone, which differs from the DNA translation at residue 7; a read error is likely, and the protein displayed is translated from the DNA. The rearrangement joins TRDV2 to TRDJ1, with D perhaps TRDD3 (5 bases). V gave up 1 base and J gave up 2 bases, with 13 bases separating them. Germline CDR1 GEAIGNYY, CDR2 EKD. The CDR3 totals 15 residues. Here the CDR3 reads CACDTGAYNTDKLIF. DNA for the CDR3: TGTGCCTGTGACACTGGGGCATACAATACCGATAAACTCATCTTT.

Comment on this clone: The protein TCRdb gives is from a much larger clone and does not agree with this DNA's translation at residue 8, likely a read error; the protein shown here comes from the DNA. J is TRDJ1 and V is TRDV2; 8 bases agree with TRDD3. No J gene was available from TCRdb, and it was assigned here by a germline match of the DNA. This CDR3 region has 17 residues. Germline-derived CDR1 and CDR2 are GEAIGNYY and EKD. V gave up 0 bases and J gave up 0 bases; unmatched junction bases: 8. This chain's CDR3 is CACDTVGIGGYTDKLIF. The CDR3 DNA is TGTGCCTGTGACACCGTCGGTATTGGGGGATACACCGATAAACTCATCTTT.

As concerns this clone: TCRdb lists the protein of a much larger clone for this DNA, which differs at residue 12, so this is likely a read error; the protein given here is translated from the DNA itself. The rearrangement uses TRDV1 and TRDJ1, with 10 bases fitting TRDD3. CDR1 and CDR2 from the germline V gene are TSWWSYY and QGS. Trimming cost V 8 bases and J 2 bases; bases outside gene matches: 20. The CDR3 runs 19 residues. CDR3 region: CALLFLRWTGGFSTDKLIF. CDR3 nucleotide sequence: TGTGCTCTTCTCTTCCTACGATGGACTGGGGGATTCTCTACCGATAAACTCATCTTT.

This clone was seen more than once but under ten times. The protein in TCRdb stems from a much larger clone and differs at residue 9 from this DNA's translation, likely a read error; here the protein is translated from the DNA. The V gene is TRDV2, the J gene TRDJ1, with D unresolved. Because TCRdb records no J gene, it was assigned here through a match of the DNA to germline. Germline CDR1 reads GEAIGNYY; CDR2 reads EKD. V was shortened by 3 bases and J by 0 bases, with 16 bases between the two germline ends. There are 16 residues in the CDR3. CDR3: CACDALYTSYTDKLIF. The DNA of the CDR3 is TGTGCCTGTGACGCTCTATATACCTCGTACACCGATAAACTCATCTTT.

Regarding this clone: TCRdb's protein, taken from a much larger clone, differs from this DNA's translation at residue 14, likely owing to a read error; the protein displayed comes from the DNA. The CDR3 reads CACDTGKLLGDTPNKLIF. CDR3 DNA: TGTGCCTGTGACACCGGGAAGTTACTGGGGGATACGCCCAATAAACTCATCTTT. The rearrangement joins TRDV2 to TRDJ1; 13 bases fit TRDD3. The J gene is not listed in TCRdb, so it was assigned here from a DNA match to germline. The CDR3 has 18 residues. The germline gives CDR1 GEAIGNYY, CDR2 EKD. Trimming at V came to 0 bases and at J to 6 bases, leaving 12 bases not matched to a gene.

Worth noting for this clone: Translating this DNA gives a protein that differs at residue 3 from the TCRdb one, which belongs to a much larger clone; a read error is likely, and the protein shown is this translation. CDR3 protein: CAYDGAVLPTRLGDEYSPYTDKLIF. The CDR3 bases are TGTGCCTATGACGGCGCGGTCCTACCGACCCGGCTGGGGGACGAATACAGTCCGTACACCGATAAACTCATCTTT. This chain links TRDV2 with TRDJ1, with 8 bases fitting TRDD3. No J gene was available from TCRdb, and it was assigned here by a germline match of the DNA. CDR1 GEAIGNYY and CDR2 EKD come from the germline V gene. This CDR3 has 25 amino acids.

Turning to this clone: TCRdb attributes to this sequence the protein of a much larger clone, which differs from the DNA translation at residue 3; a read error is likely, and the protein displayed is translated from the DNA. The chain combines TRDV3 with TRDJ1; 10 nucleotides align to TRDD3. The germline V gene encodes CDR1 TVYSNPD and CDR2 GDNSRS (reference sequence). The CDR3 spans 17 residues. Losses at the gene ends were 4 bases for V and 5 bases for J; bases not matched to a gene: 19. The CDR3 DNA reads TGTGCCTCTAGTTTCGAGGCGCTGGTACTGGGGGATGATAAACTCATCTTT. It codes for CASSFEALVLGDDKLIF. Full variable domain (missing parts from reference TRDV3 and TRDJ1): CDKVTQSSPDQTVASGSEVVLLCTYDTVYSNPDLFWYRIRPDYSFQFVFYGDNSRSEGADFTQGRFSVKHILTQKAFHLVISPVRTEDSATYYCASSFEALVLGDDKLIFGKGTRVTVEP.

This clone was counted between two and nine times. The protein TCRdb gives is from a much larger clone and does not agree with this DNA's translation at residue 9, likely a read error; the protein shown here comes from the DNA. J is TRDJ2 and V is TRDV1; D not resolved. The J gene was not available in TCRdb and was assigned here by matching the DNA to germline segments. The length of the CDR3 is 19 residues. The ends were cut back, 0 bases at V and 0 bases at J, with 17 bases in the middle. In germline, CDR1 is TSWWSYY, CDR2 QGS. The CDR3 nucleotides are TGTGCTCTTGGGGAACTAGTCCAGCGGGGTCCTGCTTTGACAGCACAACTCTTCTTT. The encoded protein is CALGELVQRGPALTAQLFF.

Details on this clone: With a far larger clone one base away, a read error is the likely cause. At the DNA level, this CDR3 is encoded by other sequences in the same sample as well. The chain recombines TRDV2 with TRDJ3, with TRDD3 identical over 8 bases. TCRdb is silent on the J gene; assignment here came from matching the DNA to germline. The CDR3 covers 18 residues. Germline V gene data show CDR1 as GEAIGNYY and CDR2 as EKD. CDR3 DNA sequence: TGTGCCTGCGACACCGATGGGGATACCTCCTGGGACACCCGACAGATGTTTTTC. Protein: CACDTDGDTSWDTRQMFF.

In this sample, this clone turned up a few times. The TCRdb record carries a much larger clone's protein, which differs from this DNA's translation at residue 17; a read error is the likely cause, and the protein listed here is the DNA translation. In DNA form, the CDR3 reads TGTGCCTGTGACACCGTCCGCGGCTGGGGGATACGAAGGTACACCGATATACTCATCTTT. This translates into CACDTVRGWGIRRYTDILIF. The chain has TRDV2 and TRDJ1; 12 bases are shared with TRDD3. The J gene was missing in TCRdb and was found by matching the end of the DNA to germline. The length of the CDR3 is 20 residues. Germline CDR1 and CDR2: GEAIGNYY and EKD.

A few counts support this clone. TCRdb's entry gives the protein of a much larger clone, which mismatches this DNA's translation at residue 3, likely from a read error; the protein reported here is translated from the DNA. The chain carries TRDV2 and TRDJ1; no clear D. Here the J gene was assigned by germline matching of the DNA, as TCRdb has none. There are 15 residues in the CDR3. The germline V gene encodes CDR1 GEAIGNYY and CDR2 EKD. The CDR3 DNA sequence: TGTGCCCGTGACGCGGTTGGATCCGACACCGATAAACTCATCTTT. Its protein is CARDAVGSDTDKLIF.

This clone appeared many times. CDR3 amino acids: CALGENPPWAFPLLLGDPGTDKLIF. In nucleotides, the CDR3 is TGTGCTCTTGGGGAAAACCCACCTTGGGCCTTCCCCTTATTACTGGGGGATCCCGGCACCGATAAACTCATCTTT. The chain combines TRDV1 with TRDJ1; 10 bases match TRDD3. TCRdb carries no J gene annotation; the J gene was assigned here by matching the DNA with germline. The germline V gene encodes CDR1 TSWWSYY and CDR2 QGS. The CDR3 has 25 amino acids. J gave up 1 base and V 2 bases, and 31 bases lay outside the gene matches.